This entry lists 8 T cell receptor beta chains sequenced from one sample in a study of Graves' ophthalmopathy and Graves' hyperthyroidism. From RNA, the CDR3 regions of TCR beta chains were amplified and sequenced. HTBI primers primed a first-round RT-PCR, and a second-round multiplex PCR followed. TCRdb ran MiXCR on the multiplex PCR reads and lists one entry per CDR3 protein. The table includes about 370,000 distinct CDR3 sequences, 18% detected once. The source material was peripheral blood. All receptors come from a woman between 18 and 30 years old with Graves' ophthalmopathy.

This clonotype has at least ten counts. The chain is built from TRBV6-1 and TRBJ2-7; TRBD1 or TRBD2 may be the D gene (6 bases each). CDR1 MNHNS and CDR2 SASEGT come from the germline V gene. The CDR3 spans 14 residues. Trimming shortened V by 8 bases and J by 2 bases, and 16 bases separated the two germline ends. CDR3: CASARGRGAYEQYF. CDR3 nucleotide sequence: TGTGCCAGCGCCCGGGGGCGAGGAGCCTACGAGCAGTACTTC.

The table lists this clonotype with many counts. The rearrangement links TRBV20-1 to TRBJ2-5; 8 bases are a match to TRBD1. After removal of 6 bases from V and 5 bases from J, the junction contained 8 bases not matched to a gene. Germline values: CDR1 DFQATT, CDR2 SNEGSKA (reference sequence). The CDR3 has 13 amino acids. The CDR3 loop is CSAGPGGIETQYF. CDR3 in DNA: TGCAGTGCCGGACCAGGGGGCATTGAGACCCAGTACTTC.

This rearrangement joins TRBV7-2 to TRBJ2-7, with D perhaps being TRBD1 or TRBD2 (5 bases each). The length of the CDR3 is 13 residues. Deletions cut 6 bases from V and 3 bases from J, with 12 bases between. The germline V gene has CDR1 SGHTA and CDR2 FQGNSA. As DNA, the CDR3 is TGTGCCAGCAGTAGGCATGGGGGCTACGAGCAGTACTTC. Protein: CASSRHGGYEQYF.

This clonotype appeared many times. The chain uses TRBV28 and TRBJ2-5; TRBD2 aligns across 7 bases. V trimming: 6 bases; J trimming: 4 bases; junction bases outside the gene matches: 17. Germline CDR1 reads MDHEN; CDR2 reads SYDVKM. CDR3 size: 17 residues. This chain's CDR3 is CASRHFPGEGLGETQYF. The CDR3 DNA sequence: TGTGCCAGCAGGCATTTTCCGGGGGAGGGTTTAGGAGAGACCCAGTACTTC.

This clonotype was detected ten times or more. The chain joins TRBV7-2 to TRBJ2-7; 11 bases align to TRBD2. In germline, CDR1 is SGHTA, CDR2 FQGNSA. Trimming cost V 5 bases and J 3 bases; bases outside gene matches: 3. This CDR3 contains 14 residues. The CDR3 spells CASSRGTSGYEQYF. CDR3 coding DNA: TGTGCCAGCAGCCGGGGGACTAGCGGCTACGAGCAGTACTTC.

V is TRBV5-1 and J is TRBJ2-7, with 11 bases matching TRBD2. CDR3 length: 15 amino acids. Looked up from germline, CDR1 is SGHRS and CDR2 is YFSETQ. V gave up 0 bases and J gave up 4 bases; unmatched junction bases: 3. The CDR3 is CASSLGSGRAYEQYF. CDR3 coding DNA: TGCGCCAGCAGCTTGGGTAGCGGGAGGGCTTACGAGCAGTACTTC.

This clonotype was counted ten times or more. V and J are TRBV27 and TRBJ2-2; TRBD1 agrees at 7 bases. Germline V gene sequence: CDR1 MNHEY, CDR2 SMNVEV (reference sequence). V lost 7 bases, J lost 0 bases, and 5 bases stayed unmatched. The length of the CDR3 is 15 residues. Written as DNA, the CDR3 is TGTGCCAGCAAGCCGGGACAGACGAACACCGGGGAGCTGTTTTTT. As protein: CASKPGQTNTGELFF.

Ten or more counts support this clonotype. The V and J genes are TRBV11-1 and TRBJ2-5, with D possibly matching TRBD1 (7 bases). The CDR3 extends over 15 amino acids. Germline CDR1 SGHAT, CDR2 FQDESV (reference sequence). V lost 6 bases and J 7 bases, leaving 21 bases between the germline ends. The CDR3 DNA follows: TGTGCCAGCAGTCAACCAGGGGGGACTGCGGGGACCCAGTACTTC. Encoded protein: CASSQPGGTAGTQYF.